This T cell receptor beta chain was obtained from a study of shared clonotypes between healthy human individuals. TCRdb's copy holds only in-frame clones and misses some; the assay was immunoSEQ multiplex PCR. The sample has roughly 95,000 clones, around 47% seen once. Comments on this clone: Germline is not matched at one junction end, which may reflect a read error.

Each sample came from a Caucasian adult donor living in Nashville, Tennessee. For unsorted samples, genomic DNA was extracted from around 86 million PBMCs. This CDR3 is 14 amino acids long. The germline CDR1 and CDR2 sequences are MGHRA and YSYEKL. The rearrangement links TRBV4-1 to TRBJ2-5; 9 bases are a match to TRBD1. This clonotype originated in a woman in her thirties or forties in good health. Some clones in this sample may be carry-over from other donors' samples. Sequenced material: PBMCs. In nucleotides, the CDR3 is TGTGCCAGCAGCCAAGGGGACAGGGATGAGACCCAGTACTTC. Translating gives CASSQGDRDETQYF.